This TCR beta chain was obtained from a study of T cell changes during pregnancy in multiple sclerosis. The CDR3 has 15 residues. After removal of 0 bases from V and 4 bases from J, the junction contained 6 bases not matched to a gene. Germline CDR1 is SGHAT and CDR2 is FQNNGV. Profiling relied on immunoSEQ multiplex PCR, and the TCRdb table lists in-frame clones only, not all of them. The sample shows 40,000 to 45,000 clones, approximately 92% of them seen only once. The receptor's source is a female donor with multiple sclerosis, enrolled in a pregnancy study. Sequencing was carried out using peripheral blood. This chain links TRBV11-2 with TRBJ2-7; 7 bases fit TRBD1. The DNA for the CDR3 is TGTGCCAGCAGCTTAGATGTGACAGGGACGTACGAGCAGTACTTC. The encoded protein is CASSLDVTGTYEQYF.